These T cell receptor beta chains were read from a single sample in a study of PD-1 blockade in mismatch repair-deficient tumors. The assay was immunoSEQ multiplex PCR, and TCRdb's table has in-frame clones only and misses some. The sample lists some 120,000 clones; about nine tenths were seen once. The sample in question was peripheral blood, obtained 70 to 72 weeks after starting pembrolizumab. Source of these receptors: an adult with mismatch repair-deficient cancer. CDR3s include the opening cysteine and the closing phenylalanine or tryptophan. Fields, in order: V gene, J gene, D gene, clone size, CDR3 DNA, CDR3 protein. The D gene is left open where the match is weak. Size is stated for part of the rows, as once, few or many counts, or as a class when the clone is expanded.

>TRBV4-1|TRBJ2-7|TRBD2|once
TGCGCCAGCAGCCAAGTAAGCGGGAGTCCCTCCGAGCAGTACTTC
CASSQVSGSPSEQYF
>TRBV27|TRBJ1-1|-|-
TGTGCCAGCAGCCCGGGGGTCATGAACACTGAAGCTTTCTTT
CASSPGVMNTEAFF
>TRBV11-2|TRBJ2-2|-|-
TGTGCCAGCAGCTTAATTCAGGGTATTACCGGGGAGCTGTTTTTT
CASSLIQGITGELFF
>TRBV10-3|TRBJ2-7|TRBD1|-
TGTGCCATCAGTCCGGGACAGGGTCCCGACGAGCAGTACTTC
CAISPGQGPDEQYF
>TRBV9|TRBJ2-3|-|-
TGTGCCAGCAGCGTAGAGGGAGGCTTCAGCACAGATACGCAGTATTTT
CASSVEGGFSTDTQYF
>TRBV10-2|TRBJ2-3|-|-
TGCGCCAGCAGTGAAATGAGTGGTGTGGATACGCAGTATTTT
CASSEMSGVDTQYF
>TRBV11-2|TRBJ2-7|TRBD2|-
TGTGCCAGCAGCTTAGTGCGCAGGGAAGGGCGGGAGGGCCAGTACGAGCAGTACTTC
CASSLVRREGREGQYEQYF
>TRBV29-1|TRBJ1-1|TRBD1|-
TGCAGCGTTGAACAGGGGGCCACTGAAGCTTTCTTT
CSVEQGATEAFF
>TRBV4-3|TRBJ1-4|-|-
TGCGCCAGCAGCCCCGAGGGGGGCCGGGGTGAAAAACTGTTTTTT
CASSPEGGRGEKLFF
>TRBV27|TRBJ2-6|-|-
TGTGCCAGCAGTCTTATCTCTACCAGTGGGGCCAACGTCCTGACTTTC
CASSLISTSGANVLTF
>TRBV7-9|TRBJ1-2|TRBD1|-
TGTGCCAGCAGCTTAGGGCGGACAGGTTCGAATAGCGGCTACACCTTC
CASSLGRTGSNSGYTF
>TRBV18|TRBJ1-5|-|-
TGTGCCAGCTCACCACGGGATAGCAATCAGCCCCAGCATTTT
CASSPRDSNQPQHF
>TRBV7-9|TRBJ2-1|-|-
TGTGCCAGCAGCTTACGTTACTTGACCCGGGACACTTACAATGAGCAGTTCTTC
CASSLRYLTRDTYNEQFF
>TRBV19|TRBJ2-7|-|once
TGTGCCAGTAGTCCGGGGACCGTCTACGAGCAGTACTTC
CASSPGTVYEQYF
>TRBV30|TRBJ1-2|-|few
TGTGCCTGGGGCGGGACTCAGGGTATGCGGTACACCTTC
CAWGGTQGMRYTF
>TRBV6-6|TRBJ2-3|TRBD1|-
TGTGCCAGCAGTTACCTGACAGGGCCCGGGGATACGCAGTATTTT
CASSYLTGPGDTQYF
>TRBV7-8|TRBJ2-3|-|-
TGTGCCAGCAGCTTGGCGGGTCCTCAAGATGCGCAGTATTTT
CASSLAGPQDAQYF
>TRBV20-1|TRBJ1-2|-|few
TGCAGTGCTAGAGATCCGCGAGGCTACACCTTC
CSARDPRGYTF
>TRBV5-1|TRBJ2-7|-|-
TGCGCCAGCAGCGAGACTGCATCCTACGAGCAGTACTTC
CASSETASYEQYF
>TRBV6-1|TRBJ2-7|-|-
TGTGCCAGCAGTGGGGGATCCTACGAGCAGTACTTC
CASSGGSYEQYF
>TRBV7-9|TRBJ1-1|-|-
TGTGCCAGCAGCGCAACGACAGCCGGGACTGAAGCTTTCTTT
CASSATTAGTEAFF
>TRBV19|TRBJ2-3|TRBD1|-
TGTGCCAGTAGTACGGGACAGCTAACAGATACGCAGTATTTT
CASSTGQLTDTQYF
>TRBV7-2|TRBJ2-7|-|-
TGTGCCAGCAGCATGCCGACAGGCCTCTCCCCATACGAGCAGTACTTC
CASSMPTGLSPYEQYF
>TRBV9|TRBJ1-1|-|-
TGTGCCAGCAGCCCTCTGGCAGGGCGGAAGAACACTGAAGCTTTCTTT
CASSPLAGRKNTEAFF
>TRBV13|TRBJ2-1|-|-
TGTGCCAGCAGCTTAGTGGCGGGAAGCTCCTACAATGAGCAGTTCTTC
CASSLVAGSSYNEQFF
>TRBV11-3|TRBJ2-7|-|-
TGTGCCAGCAGCTTAGATAAAGCAGGCCACTGCTACGAGCAGTACTTC
CASSLDKAGHCYEQYF
>TRBV4-2|TRBJ1-5|-|-
TGTGCCAGCAGCCAAACAGCTAATAGCAATCAGCCCCAGCATTTT
CASSQTANSNQPQHF
>TRBV12-2|TRBJ2-7|-|-
TGTGCAAGTCGCTCCCGGACCATCTTC
CASRSRTIF
>TRBV5-4|TRBJ2-2|TRBD1|-
TGTGCCAGCAGCTGGGGACAGGGGGCAAGCACCGGGGAGCTGTTTTTT
CASSWGQGASTGELFF
>TRBV7-9|TRBJ2-4|TRBD2|-
TGTGCCAGCAGCAGAGGGACTAGCGGGAGAGAAAACATTCAGTACTTC
CASSRGTSGRENIQYF
>TRBV18|TRBJ2-5|-|-
TGTGCCAGCTCACCCAGGACGTACGGGGAGACCCAGTACTTC
CASSPRTYGETQYF
>TRBV9|TRBJ2-5|-|-
TGTGCCAGCAGCGTAGTCGGGACCCAACAAGAGACCCAGTACTTC
CASSVVGTQQETQYF
>TRBV14|TRBJ2-7|-|-
TGTGCCAGCAGCCAAGATACCGATGCCTACGAGCAGTACTTC
CASSQDTDAYEQYF
>TRBV29-1|TRBJ2-7|-|-
TGCAGCGTTCCCGGGACACGGGACTACGAGCAGTACTTC
CSVPGTRDYEQYF
>TRBV30|TRBJ1-2|TRBD1|-
TGTGCCTGGAACCGGGACAGGGGGAGAAACTATGGCTACACCTTC
CAWNRDRGRNYGYTF
>TRBV5-1|TRBJ2-7|TRBD1|-
TGCGCCAGCAGCCTAAGGACAGGGAACGTCAACGAGCAGTACTTC
CASSLRTGNVNEQYF
>TRBV5-1|TRBJ2-1|TRBD1|few
TGCGCCAGCAGCCAACCCGGGACAGGGTACAATGAGCAGTTCTTC
CASSQPGTGYNEQFF
>TRBV7-9|TRBJ2-7|TRBD1|-
TGTGCCAGCAGCCCCCTCGGACAGGCAGACGAGCAGTACTTC
CASSPLGQADEQYF
>TRBV5-5|TRBJ2-1|TRBD1|-
TGTGCCAGCAGCTCCGGACAGGGGACGGATGAGCAGTTCTTC
CASSSGQGTDEQFF
>TRBV4-3|TRBJ2-7|TRBD2|-
TGCGCCAGCAGCCAAACCGGGACTAGCGGCCGCGAGCAGTACTTC
CASSQTGTSGREQYF
>TRBV6-5|TRBJ1-5|-|-
TGTGCCAGCAGCCTAAAAGCGCGGAGTCAGCCCCAGCATTTT
CASSLKARSQPQHF
>TRBV19|TRBJ1-4|-|large
TGTGCCAGTAGTCATCAGGACGGGGAAAAACTGTTTTTT
CASSHQDGEKLFF
>TRBV4-1|TRBJ2-2|-|-
TGCGCCAGCGGACGACCACTAGCTGGGGGGATGGAGCTGTTTTTT
CASGRPLAGGMELFF
>TRBV6-5|TRBJ1-1|-|once
TGTGCCAGCAGTAACCCAGGGAGGGAAGCTTTCTTT
CASSNPGREAFF
>TRBV11-2|TRBJ2-1|-|-
TGTGCCAGCAGAGTTTCTTCCCCTATCCGGGACCATACACGTGAGCAGTTCTTC
CASRVSSPIRDHTREQFF
>TRBV5-6|TRBJ2-7|-|-
TGTGCCAGCAGCCTTACTGTGTGGACAGACACCTACGAGCAGTACTTC
CASSLTVWTDTYEQYF
>TRBV7-9|TRBJ1-4|-|-
TGTGCCAGCAGTTCAAATACGAGGGCAGGGGAAAAACTGTTTTTT
CASSSNTRAGEKLFF